The rows below give T cell receptor beta chains drawn from one sample of a study of T cells in Graves' hyperthyroidism and ophthalmopathy. TCRdb re-called the multiplex PCR reads with MiXCR, one entry per CDR3 protein. The sample shows around 300,000 distinct CDR3 sequences, roughly an eighth of them seen only once. The sequencing sample was made of blood. The source is a woman in her thirties or forties with Graves' ophthalmopathy. Both conserved end residues are part of each CDR3. The D gene is left open where the match is weak. Only some rows state a clone size, as once, few, many or a class for expanded clones.

NA,NA,TRBJ2-1,14,TRBV29-1,CSAERDRNYNEQFF,TGCAGCGCTGAACGGGACCGGAACTACAATGAGCAGTTCTTC
NA,NA,TRBJ2-2,15,TRBV3-1,CASSQVRLSSGELFF,TGTGCCAGCAGCCAAGTGAGGCTTTCATCCGGGGAGCTGTTTTTT
NA,few,TRBJ2-3,13,TRBV29-1,CSVGELGTDTQYF,TGCAGCGTTGGAGAGCTGGGCACAGATACGCAGTATTTT
TRBD2,many,TRBJ2-7,15,TRBV20-1,CSADALAGGLYEQYF,TGCAGTGCTGACGCACTAGCGGGAGGTTTGTACGAGCAGTACTTC
TRBD1,NA,TRBJ2-6,17,TRBV2,CASRQRTGGGGANVLTF,TGTGCCAGCAGACAAAGGACAGGGGGCGGTGGGGCCAACGTCCTGACTTTC
NA,many,TRBJ1-1,13,TRBV6-1,CASRVQGNTEAFF,TGTGCCAGCAGAGTACAGGGGAACACTGAAGCTTTCTTT
NA,NA,TRBJ2-1,15,TRBV7-9,CASSDRYSSYNEQFF,TGTGCCAGCAGCGACCGGTACAGCTCCTACAATGAGCAGTTCTTC
NA,NA,TRBJ2-2,14,TRBV10-3,CAISEIKGTGELFF,TGTGCCATCAGTGAAATAAAGGGCACCGGGGAGCTGTTTTTT
TRBD1,NA,TRBJ2-3,16,TRBV5-1,CASSLVGTGLIDTQYF,TGCGCCAGCAGCTTGGTTGGGACAGGTTTGATAGATACGCAGTATTTT
TRBD1,many,TRBJ2-1,14,TRBV6-4,CASSDSEGASEQFF,TGTGCCAGCAGTGACTCAGAGGGGGCGTCTGAGCAGTTCTTC
NA,many,TRBJ2-1,17,TRBV12-3/TRBV12-4,CASSPRGVENLGNEQFF,TGTGCCAGCAGTCCCCGCGGGGTCGAGAACCTCGGGAATGAGCAGTTCTTC
TRBD1,NA,TRBJ2-2,14,TRBV19,CASLDRGMSGELFF,TGTGCCAGTTTGGACAGGGGGATGTCCGGGGAGCTGTTTTTT
NA,many,TRBJ2-7,13,TRBV10-3,CAISESDIYEQYF,TGTGCCATCAGTGAGTCGGACATCTACGAGCAGTACTTC
NA,NA,TRBJ2-7,14,TRBV6-1,CASTPRRDSYEQYF,TGTGCCAGCACCCCACGGCGGGATTCGTACGAGCAGTACTTC
NA,many,TRBJ1-1,13,TRBV2,CASRRDSNTEAFF,TGTGCCAGCAGGAGGGATAGCAACACTGAAGCTTTCTTT
NA,few,TRBJ1-4,13,TRBV6-1,CASRGGGGEKLFF,TGTGCCAGCAGGGGAGGGGGTGGTGAAAAACTGTTTTTT
NA,NA,TRBJ1-1,13,TRBV2,CASGGGGAVKSFF,TGTGCCAGCGGGGGGGGGGGGGCTGTGAAGTCTTTCTTT
NA,few,TRBJ1-1,12,TRBV20-1,CSAQEGILETFF,TGCAGTGCCCAAGAGGGAATCCTCGAGACTTTCTTT
TRBD1,few,TRBJ1-2,14,TRBV25-1,CASSEDRVSYGYTF,TGTGCCAGCAGTGAAGACAGGGTGAGCTATGGCTACACCTTC
TRBD2,few,TRBJ2-1,20,TRBV10-3,CAISSLFRRGYGGGHNEQFF,TGTGCCATCAGTAGCTTGTTCCGGCGGGGTTACGGGGGGGGACACAATGAGCAGTTCTTC